These T cell receptor beta chains were read from a single sample in a study of T cells in Graves' hyperthyroidism and ophthalmopathy. TCRdb processed the multiplex PCR reads anew with MiXCR; each CDR3 protein has one entry. Counted here are about 590,000 distinct CDR3 sequences, 15% to 19% occurring once; the ten biggest clones make up 7.3%. Source material: blood. These receptors were taken from a woman aged 25 to 39 with Graves' hyperthyroidism. CDR3s include the opening cysteine and the closing phenylalanine or tryptophan. Each record gives: J gene, V gene, clone size, D gene, CDR3 DNA, CDR3 protein. The D gene is left open where the match is weak. Not all rows give a size; the values are once, few, many and, for expanded clones, a class.

TRBJ2-1,TRBV7-2,many,-,TGTGCCAGCAGCTCGTCACGGGGTATATACAATGAGCAGTTCTTC,CASSSSRGIYNEQFF
TRBJ2-7,TRBV20-1,-,TRBD2,TGCAGTGCCGCCGGGACTAGCGGGGCAAGGAGGTCCTACGAGCAGTACTTC,CSAAGTSGARRSYEQYF
TRBJ1-1,TRBV11-3,many,-,TGTGCCAGCAGCTTAGTCTGCAGGAGGGTGCCACTAAACACTGAAGCTTTCTTT,CASSLVCRRVPLNTEAFF
TRBJ1-1,TRBV7-8,few,TRBD1,TGCGCCAGCAGCCAAGGGGACAGGGTGAGAACTGAAGCTTTCTTT,CASSQGDRVRTEAFF
TRBJ2-7,TRBV30,many,TRBD2,TGTGCCTGGAGTGTTTTGCGGGAGGGGTACGAGCAGTACTTC,CAWSVLREGYEQYF
TRBJ2-3,TRBV6-1,many,TRBD1,TGTGCCAGCAGTCTCTCGGGACAGACTCTCACAGATACGCAGTATTTT,CASSLSGQTLTDTQYF
TRBJ2-7,TRBV25-1,few,-,TGTGCCAGCAGTGAGTGGTCCGGGGACTACGAGCAGTACTTC,CASSEWSGDYEQYF
TRBJ2-1,TRBV10-3,-,-,TGTGCCATCAGTCAATCCGGGGCTATTCACAATGAGCAGTTCTTC,CAISQSGAIHNEQFF
TRBJ1-6,TRBV6-1,-,TRBD1,TGTGCCAGCACCCGACAGGGGGCTCGTAATTCACCCCTCCACTTT,CASTRQGARNSPLHF
TRBJ1-1,TRBV3-1,-,TRBD1,TGTGCCAGCAGCCCAACCCAGGGGGGAACTGAAGCTTTCTTT,CASSPTQGGTEAFF
TRBJ2-7,TRBV5-1,many,TRBD2,TGCGCCAGCAGCTCCCAACGAGGCGGGAGTGCCGACGAGCAGTACTTC,CASSSQRGGSADEQYF
TRBJ2-3,TRBV7-2,many,-,TGTGCCAGCAGCTTAGCGCGAAATAGCGCCACAGATACGCAGTATTTT,CASSLARNSATDTQYF
TRBJ2-3,TRBV6-6,many,-,TGTGCCAGCAGTTACGCGTACTCCGCAGCAGATACGCAGTATTTT,CASSYAYSAADTQYF
TRBJ1-1,TRBV5-5,once,TRBD1,TGTGCCAGCAGCTTGGGAGGGACAGTGGACACTGAAGCTTTCTTT,CASSLGGTVDTEAFF
TRBJ2-3,TRBV28,many,-,TGTGCCAGCAGCCTCGCGGGGACAGATACGCAGTATTTT,CASSLAGTDTQYF
TRBJ2-3,TRBV10-3,many,TRBD2,TGTGCCATCAGTGGAAGACTAGCGGCTAGCACAGATACGCAGTATTTT,CAISGRLAASTDTQYF
TRBJ2-1,TRBV6-1,many,TRBD1,TGTGCCAGCAGGACAGGGTCCCCAATCAATGAGCAGTTCTTC,CASRTGSPINEQFF
TRBJ1-1,TRBV7-9,many,-,TGTGCCAGCATTCGGTCAAACCAGGTGAACACTGAAGCTTTCTTT,CASIRSNQVNTEAFF
TRBJ2-7,TRBV7-9,many,TRBD1,TGTGCCAGCAGCCCCTCCTACAGGGGCTACGAGCAGTACTTC,CASSPSYRGYEQYF
TRBJ2-5,TRBV18,few,-,TGTGCCAGCTCACCACCGGGAAGTAAGGAGACCCAGTACTTC,CASSPPGSKETQYF
TRBJ2-7,TRBV6-2/TRBV6-3,many,-,TGTGCCAGCAGCCATGGGACAGGAAGCGGGAAGCCCTACGAGCAGTACTTC,CASSHGTGSGKPYEQYF
TRBJ1-2,TRBV3-1,many,TRBD1,TGTGCCAGCAGCCACGGGACAGGGGGAAACTATGGCTACACCTTC,CASSHGTGGNYGYTF
TRBJ2-5,TRBV28,-,-,TGTGCCAGCAGTTCCGTGAGCGGTCAAGAGACCCAGTACTTC,CASSSVSGQETQYF
TRBJ2-1,TRBV19,many,TRBD2,TGTGCCAGTAGTATCCGGACTAGCAGGGATGAGCAGTTCTTC,CASSIRTSRDEQFF
TRBJ2-4,TRBV18,many,-,TGTGCCAGCTCACCACGGGGACACAAAAACATTCAGTACTTC,CASSPRGHKNIQYF
TRBJ1-1,TRBV19,many,-,TGTGCCAGTAGTAAGTCCGGACAGCGGAACACTGAAGCTTTCTTT,CASSKSGQRNTEAFF
TRBJ1-4,TRBV5-1,many,TRBD1,TGCGCCAGCAGGATGACCGGACAGGGTAATGAAAAACTGTTTTTT,CASRMTGQGNEKLFF
TRBJ2-7,TRBV2,many,TRBD1,TGTGCCAGCAGTCTTGGACAGGGCTCCGAGCAGTACTTC,CASSLGQGSEQYF
TRBJ2-6,TRBV28,few,-,TGTGCCAGCAGCCGGCCTGGGGCCAACGTCCTGACTTTC,CASSRPGANVLTF
TRBJ1-5,TRBV19,-,-,TGTGCCAGTAGTATGCCCCGGCTCTCGGGCAATCAGCCCCAGCATTTT,CASSMPRLSGNQPQHF
TRBJ1-1,TRBV30,many,TRBD1,TGTGCCTGGAGTGTACCTCGGACAGGGTGGACCACTGAAGCTTTCTTT,CAWSVPRTGWTTEAFF
TRBJ2-1,TRBV9,-,TRBD2,TGTGCCAGCAGCGGCGGACTAGCGAACATCTACGATGAGCAGTTCTTC,CASSGGLANIYDEQFF
TRBJ2-5,TRBV10-3,many,-,TGTGCCATCAGTGACAGGCTTCAAGAGACCCAGTACTTC,CAISDRLQETQYF
TRBJ2-7,TRBV27,-,-,TGTGCCAGCAGTCTCCGGACGGGGACGGGGAGCTCCTACGAGCAGTACTTC,CASSLRTGTGSSYEQYF
TRBJ2-1,TRBV5-6,-,TRBD2,TGTGCCAGCAGCTTAGGACTAGCGGGAGCCCGGTCTTACAATGAGCAGTTCTTC,CASSLGLAGARSYNEQFF
TRBJ2-7,TRBV12-3/TRBV12-4,many,-,TGTGCCAGCAGTCCGATGGTGTTGGCTCACGAGCAGTACTTC,CASSPMVLAHEQYF
TRBJ2-3,TRBV4-1,-,TRBD1,TGCGCCAGCAGCCGTCAGGACAGGGGCACAGATACGCAGTATTTT,CASSRQDRGTDTQYF
TRBJ2-2,TRBV27,few,-,TGTGCCTCCGAAACGGGGAACACCGGGGAGCTGTTTTTT,CASETGNTGELFF
TRBJ1-2,TRBV5-1,many,TRBD1,TGCGCCAGCAGCCGAGACAGGGGAGGCTATGGCTACACCTTC,CASSRDRGGYGYTF
TRBJ2-2,TRBV30,-,TRBD2,TGTGCCTGGGGTGGGGGGGTTTCTTTAATGGAGGACACCGGGGAGCTGTTTTTT,CAWGGGVSLMEDTGELFF
TRBJ2-7,TRBV20-1,many,-,TGCAGTGCTAGACTAGACCGCGACCGATTTTACGAGCAGTACTTC,CSARLDRDRFYEQYF
TRBJ2-1,TRBV28,-,TRBD2,TGTGCCAGCAGTTTCCGCGGGGGGGCGGGGGAGCAGTTCTTC,CASSFRGGAGEQFF
TRBJ1-1,TRBV7-6,few,TRBD1,TGTGCCAGCAGCTCGATGACAGGGCTGAACACTGAAGCTTTCTTT,CASSSMTGLNTEAFF
TRBJ1-1,TRBV12-3/TRBV12-4,many,TRBD1,TGTGCCAGCACCAAGGACAGGGGGCGGACTGAAGCTTTCTTT,CASTKDRGRTEAFF
TRBJ2-3,TRBV6-1,many,-,TGTGCCACAACATTAGGGCGAACCCTGACAGATACGCAGTATTTT,CATTLGRTLTDTQYF
TRBJ2-7,TRBV11-2,many,-,TGTGCCAGCAGCTTAATGACAGCCTACGAGCAGTACTTC,CASSLMTAYEQYF
TRBJ2-6,TRBV6-6,few,-,TGTGCCAGCAGTTACGGGCAGGGAACCTCTGGGGCCAACGTCCTGACTTTC,CASSYGQGTSGANVLTF
TRBJ2-1,TRBV29-1,-,-,TGCAGCGCCGACGGTACTAGAGTCTTTAATGAGCAGTTCTTC,CSADGTRVFNEQFF
TRBJ2-2,TRBV30,few,TRBD2,TGTGCCTGGACTCCAAGCGGGAGGTTCGCCGGGGAGCTGTTTTTT,CAWTPSGRFAGELFF